The 3 T cell receptor beta chains below were found in one sample sequenced in a study of CD8 T cells in Susac syndrome (dated by TCRdb to between 2018 and 2021). The library was made by the immunoSEQ multiplex PCR assay. RNA was extracted with the RNeasy kit and roughly 0.5 to 1 ug was reverse transcribed using random hexamers. TCRdb passed the public sequencing reads through fastp at Q25 and MiXCR, retaining productive beta sequences. Identical CDR3 protein sequences are pooled into one entry, listed with their most common genes and DNA. The sample contains about 210,000 distinct CDR3 sequences, under 95% of them found a single time. Clones ranked in the top ten supply around 0.1% of the sample. Sample: CD4+ T cells from PBMCs. The receptors stem from a human donor in good health.

Here the CDR3 reads CASSFRQGAGYSSEKLFF. The CDR3 DNA is TGTGCCAGCAGCTTCCGACAGGGGGCTGGATATAGTAGTGAAAAACTGTTTTTT. The chain has TRBV7-8 and TRBJ1-4, with 10 bases aligning to TRBD1. J lost 7 bases, V lost 3 bases, and 14 bases had no gene match. The CDR3 is made up of 18 amino acids. Per germline, CDR1 SGHVS and CDR2 FQNEAQ. The full variable domain, rest sourced from reference TRBV7-8 and TRBJ1-4, is GAGVSQSPRYKVAKRGQDVALRCDPISGHVSLFWYQQALGQGPEFLTYFQNEAQLDKSGLPSDRFFAERPEGSVSTLKIQRTQQEDSAVYLCASSFRQGAGYSSEKLFFGSGTQLSVL.

This chain uses TRBV30 with TRBJ2-7; no definite D call. The CDR3 is 12 residues long. Looked up from germline, CDR1 is GTSNPN and CDR2 is SVGIG (reference sequence). Trimming took off 4 bases at V and 1 base at J, with 8 bases between the two ends. CDR3 protein: CAWNEMSYEQYF. In nucleotides, the CDR3 is TGTGCCTGGAATGAGATGTCCTACGAGCAGTACTTC.

The rearrangement uses TRBV2 and TRBJ1-2; 8 nucleotides agree with TRBD1. V trimming: 6 bases; J trimming: 6 bases; junction bases outside the gene matches: 3. CDR1 and CDR2 (germline): SNHLY, FYNNEI. The CDR3 extends over 12 amino acids. CDR3 coding DNA: TGTGCCAGCAGGGCAGGGGGCAATGGCTACACCTTC. Translation gives CASRAGGNGYTF.